The TCR beta chain described here comes from a study of blood T cell repertoires in COVID-19. Clones were read by immunoSEQ multiplex PCR, and TCRdb kept only the in-frame ones, dropping some. The data contain about 220,000 clones, roughly 80% of them singletons. The sample holds a few counts of this clone. This CDR3 is built from 14 residues. V lost 4 bases to trimming and J lost 0 bases, with 9 bases between them. CDR1 and CDR2 (germline): SEHNR, FQNEAQ (reference sequence). Source material: peripheral blood. The chain couples TRBV7-9 to TRBJ1-1, with D maybe TRBD1 (5 bases). This TCR came from a human donor in a cohort sampled during active COVID-19. As DNA, the CDR3 is TGTGCCAGCAGCTGGGGCACTTTGAACACTGAAGCTTTCTTT. Residues: CASSWGTLNTEAFF.